This TCR beta chain derives from a study of control samples from healthy donors and cancer patients. Generated by immunoSEQ multiplex PCR, the TCRdb table keeps only in-frame clones and is missing some. The table records under 200,000 clones, about nine tenths of them present only once. The junction had 6 bases not matched to a gene; V was cut back by 5 bases and J by 7 bases. The germline gives CDR1 KGHDR, CDR2 SFDVKD. The CDR3 runs 14 residues. Sequencing was carried out using blood. The V gene is TRBV24-1, the J gene TRBJ2-7; TRBD1 matches at 11 bases. This TCR derives from a young woman in good health. CDR3 coding DNA: TGTGCCACCAGTGCCCCGGGACAGGGGGGAGAGCAGTACTTC. Its protein is CATSAPGQGGEQYF.